This T cell receptor beta chain was sequenced in a study of human T cells and chemical hapten exposure. CDR3 length: 15 residues. Per the germline V gene, CDR1 is KGHDR and CDR2 is SFDVKD. V trimming: 3 bases; J trimming: 4 bases; junction bases outside the gene matches: 4. Time point: patch test 1, 2 weeks after DPC sensitization. Specified treatment: therapeutic diphenylcyclopropenone sensitization with weekly scalp DPC. Ten or more counts support this clonotype. TCRdb reprocessed the RACE reads via MiXCR and lists one record per CDR3 protein. The table shows about 120,000 distinct CDR3 sequences, with roughly 13% occurring only once.

The specimen comprised whole blood, sampled in connection with sensitization to the hapten diphenylcyclopropenone (DPC). The J gene is TRBJ2-2, the V gene TRBV24-1; 7 bases are a match to TRBD2. The source is a young man with alopecia areata. Some clones in this sample may be carry-over from other donors' samples. The CDR3 sequence is CATSDPGGSTGELFF. CDR3 DNA sequence: TGTGCCACCAGTGATCCCGGGGGGAGCACCGGGGAGCTGTTTTTT.